This TCR beta chain was profiled in a study of blood T cell repertoires in COVID-19. The wider study: Samples representing acute and convalescent COVID-19 were sourced from the United States, Italy and Spain.

This CDR3 has 13 residues. The V end was cut by 3 bases, the J end by 3 bases, with 8 bases between. In the original processing: Counts of nucleated cells, estimated from reference gene primer amplification, were obtained. Profiled with immunoSEQ multiplex PCR; TCRdb holds only in-frame clones, not every one. The D gene and trimming were derived from the DNA, and the V and J assignments and clone size from that table. The sample holds a few hundred thousand clones; approximately 85% are singletons and the top ten take roughly 7%. The chain recombines TRBV12-3 or TRBV12-4 with TRBJ1-2, with D hard to call. The sequence derives from a human donor in a cohort sampled during active COVID-19. Sequenced material: peripheral blood. CDR3 sequence reads: CASSLTVHYGYTF. The CDR3 bases are TGTGCCAGCAGTTTGACTGTGCACTATGGCTACACCTTC.